What follows are 28 T cell receptor beta chains derived from one specimen sequenced in a study of beta chain features in type 1 diabetes. The sequenced template was cDNA made from the entire isolated RNA. Using immunoSEQ multiplex PCR, the repertoire was profiled, and TCRdb retains in-frame clones only, with some absent. Among hundreds of thousands of clones listed, roughly 8% were seen once. The source material was central memory CD4+ T cells from blood. All receptors come from a woman aged 18 to 35 in good health.

This sequence joins TRBV5-1 and TRBJ2-7, with D perhaps matching TRBD1 (7 bases). CDR1 SGHRS and CDR2 YFSETQ come from the germline V gene. CDR3 length equals 15 residues. Trimming removed 2 bases from V and 3 bases from J, with 15 bases in between. The CDR3 nucleotides read TGCGCCAGCAGCTTAGGAGGGGGCGTGCTCTACGAGCAGTACTTC. This sequence encodes CASSLGGGVLYEQYF.

This clone has only a few counts. The identical CDR3 is also encoded by other nucleotide sequences in the sample. The rearrangement joins TRBV5-1 to TRBJ2-7; D uncertain. The CDR3 sequence is 12 residues long. The V gene lost 0 bases and the J gene lost 2 bases, with 3 bases spanning the gap. CDR1 is SGHRS, CDR2 YFSETQ, per germline. CDR3 protein: CASSLDTYEQYF. CDR3 in DNA: TGCGCCAGCAGCTTGGACACCTACGAGCAGTACTTC.

This clone has just a few counts. The CDR3: CASSQLVGESYEQYF. Written as DNA, the CDR3 is TGCGCCAGCAGCCAGCTAGTGGGGGAATCCTACGAGCAGTACTTC. V gene TRBV4-3 combines with J gene TRBJ2-7; perhaps D is TRBD1 or TRBD2 (5 bases each). The germline CDR1 and CDR2 sequences are LGHNA and YSLEER. The CDR3 extends over 15 amino acids. Between the trimmed V and J ends, which lost 3 bases and 1 base, there was a span of 13 bases.

The rearrangement uses TRBV6-5 and TRBJ2-7; 9 bases are shared with TRBD1. Germline V gene sequence: CDR1 MNHEY, CDR2 SVGAGI. The CDR3 runs 14 residues. J gave up 4 bases and V 6 bases, and 7 bases lay outside the gene matches. CDR3 sequence (DNA): TGTGCCAGCAGAGGACAGGGGACCGGGTACGAGCAGTACTTC. Its protein product is CASRGQGTGYEQYF.

This clone was seen more than once but under ten times. The rearrangement links TRBV18 to TRBJ2-1; 8 bases fit TRBD1. CDR3 size: 13 residues. The junction had 7 bases not matched to a gene; V was cut back by 6 bases and J by 9 bases. CDR1 KGHSH and CDR2 LQKENI come from the germline V gene. The CDR3 coding sequence is TGTGCCAGCTCCTGGACAGGGAGCGGTGAGCAGTTCTTC. Its protein is CASSWTGSGEQFF. Filled out from reference TRBV18 and TRBJ2-1, the complete variable domain reads NAGVMQNPRHLVRRRGQEARLRCSPMKGHSHVYWYRQLPEEGLKFMVYLQKENIIDESGMPKERFSAEFPKEGPSILRIQQVVRGDSAAYFCASSWTGSGEQFFGPGTRLTVL.

This clone was recorded at least ten times. The chain has TRBV5-4 and TRBJ1-1; D remains unclear. The V gene lost 6 bases and the J gene lost 2 bases, with 14 bases spanning the gap. This CDR3 has 14 residues. Germline V gene sequence: CDR1 SGHNT, CDR2 YYREEE (reference sequence). CDR3 bases: TGTGCCAGCACCCCGACGGGAATTAACACTGAAGCTTTCTTT. Translation gives CASTPTGINTEAFF.

The table lists this clone with many counts. J is TRBJ2-3 and V is TRBV2; unclear D gene. V lost 6 bases, J lost 2 bases, and 6 bases lay in between. Germline CDR1 reads SNHLY; CDR2 reads FYNNEI. The CDR3 is 12 residues long. The CDR3 nucleotides are TGTGCCAGCAGCAAGCACACAGATACGCAGTATTTT. Amino acid sequence: CASSKHTDTQYF.

This clone occurred many times. The rearrangement joins TRBV28 to TRBJ1-2, with TRBD1 as a possible D gene (5 bases). Germline CDR1 MDHEN, CDR2 SYDVKM. CDR3 size: 12 residues. V was cut by 3 bases and J by 7 bases, with 9 bases left in between. The CDR3: CASSFSQGGYTF. The DNA for the CDR3 is TGTGCCAGCAGTTTTTCGCAGGGTGGCTACACCTTC.

This clone turned up a few times. The rearrangement uses TRBV4-2 and TRBJ2-1; 7 positions match TRBD1. Germline lookup yields CDR1 LGHNA and CDR2 YNFKEQ. The CDR3 contains 14 residues. Germline trimming cut 4 bases from V and 8 bases from J; bases unmatched to any gene: 8. The CDR3 DNA is TGTGCCAGCAGCCGATGGTCTACAGGGGATGAGCAGTTCTTC. Protein product: CASSRWSTGDEQFF.

The chain recombines TRBV19 with TRBJ1-5; D uncertain. Trimming removed 3 bases at V and 4 bases at J, with 13 bases between. Germline CDR1 is LNHDA and CDR2 is SQIVND (reference sequence). The CDR3 length is 15 residues. The CDR3 DNA reads TGTGCCAGTAGTATTAAGTACGCATCGAATCAGCCCCAGCATTTT. This sequence encodes CASSIKYASNQPQHF.

This clone was counted between two and nine times. The gene calls are TRBV19 and TRBJ2-7, with D possibly matching TRBD1 (8 bases). Per germline, CDR1 LNHDA and CDR2 SQIVND (reference sequence). With 1 base removed from V and 6 bases from J, the gap between germline ends came to 13 bases. This CDR3 comprises 14 residues. Here the CDR3 reads CASSIGTGRGEQYF. The CDR3 DNA is TGTGCCAGTAGTATAGGGACAGGGAGGGGCGAGCAGTACTTC.

The chain employs TRBV28 and TRBJ1-1; no firm D call. Germline lookup yields CDR1 MDHEN and CDR2 SYDVKM. V lost 3 bases to trimming and J lost 6 bases, with 14 bases between them. The CDR3 runs 14 residues. DNA for the CDR3: TGTGCCAGCAGTTTTAGTCCGGGGTTCGCTGAAGCTTTCTTT. This gives the protein CASSFSPGFAEAFF.

This clone has only a few counts. CDR3 protein: CASSLTSEDTQYF. The DNA for the CDR3 is TGTGCCAGCAGCCTGACTAGCGAGGATACGCAGTATTTT. This rearrangement joins TRBV11-3 to TRBJ2-3; 8 nucleotides line up with TRBD2. Germline V CDR1 and CDR2: SGHNT, YENEEA. The CDR3 length is 13 residues. V was clipped by 5 bases and J by 6 bases; unmatched bases: 4.

This clone has ten or more counts. This chain links TRBV14 with TRBJ2-5, with D perhaps matching TRBD2 (6 bases). Looked up from germline, CDR1 is SGHDN and CDR2 is FVKESK. The CDR3 is made up of 14 amino acids. The ends were cut back, 4 bases at V and 3 bases at J, with 12 bases in the middle. This CDR3 is CASSLLAFEETQYF. The CDR3 DNA sequence: TGTGCCAGCAGCCTGCTAGCGTTCGAAGAGACCCAGTACTTC.

This clone was counted between two and nine times. The rearrangement links TRBV5-1 to TRBJ2-1; 7 positions match TRBD2. J was trimmed by 8 bases and V by 3 bases; bases with no gene match: 11. CDR1 and CDR2 from the germline V gene are SGHRS and YFSETQ. This CDR3 has 15 residues. The CDR3: CASSSGAGAVDEQFF. CDR3 nucleotides: TGCGCCAGCAGCTCCGGGGCGGGAGCGGTCGATGAGCAGTTCTTC.

This clone was found many times. The V call is TRBV11-2, the J call TRBJ2-7, with 9 bases matching TRBD2. CDR1 and CDR2 from the germline V gene are SGHAT and FQNNGV. This CDR3 spans 16 amino acids. Trimming at V came to 1 base and at J to 1 base, leaving 5 bases not matched to a gene. This chain's CDR3 is CASSLAFAGGSYEQYF. In DNA form, the CDR3 reads TGTGCCAGCAGCTTAGCCTTTGCGGGAGGGTCCTACGAGCAGTACTTC. The complete variable domain, with remaining parts taken from reference TRBV11-2 and TRBJ2-7, reads EAGVAQSPRYKIIEKRQSVAFWCNPISGHATLYWYQQILGQGPKLLIQFQNNGVVDDSQLPKDRFSAERLKGVDSTLKIQPAKLEDSAVYLCASSLAFAGGSYEQYFGPGTRLTVT.

Note on this clone: The same CDR3 can be traced to other DNA sequences in this sample. CDR3 nucleotides: TGTGCCAGCAGTGACAGGGGGTATGAGCAGTTCTTC. This codes for CASSDRGYEQFF. The chain links TRBV2 to TRBJ2-1, with 7 nucleotides matching TRBD1. V shed 3 bases, J shed 8 bases, and the junction held 1 base outside the gene matches. Germline-derived CDR1 and CDR2 are SNHLY and FYNNEI. The CDR3 spans 12 residues.

This clone has just a few counts. The chain couples TRBV4-3 to TRBJ1-4; a possible D gene is TRBD1 (6 bases). Germline V gene data show CDR1 as LGHNA and CDR2 as YSLEER. Trimming took off 1 base at V and 2 bases at J, with 11 bases between the two ends. The CDR3 spans 16 residues. The CDR3 here is CASSQAGAGTNEKLFF. Written as DNA, the CDR3 is TGCGCCAGCAGCCAAGCAGGGGCTGGCACTAATGAAAAACTGTTTTTT.

This clone showed up many times. The rearrangement uses TRBV4-3 and TRBJ2-2, with unresolved D. This CDR3 region has 16 residues. Germline CDR1 LGHNA, CDR2 YSLEER. V dropped 0 bases and J dropped 1 base, with 9 bases sitting between them. This CDR3 is CASSQDIYRNTGELFF. The DNA for the CDR3 is TGCGCCAGCAGCCAAGATATTTACAGGAACACCGGGGAGCTGTTTTTT.

V is TRBV29-1 and J is TRBJ2-7; D is possibly TRBD2 (5 bases). The CDR3 extends over 13 amino acids. V gave up 4 bases and J gave up 7 bases, with 17 bases separating them. Per germline, CDR1 SQVTM and CDR2 ANQGSEA. The CDR3 bases are TGCAGCGTTGTTGTGACGGGCCGAGGGGAGCAGTACTTC. Amino acids: CSVVVTGRGEQYF.

This clone has more than one count but fewer than ten. CDR3 residues: CASSGWTGGETQYF. In DNA, the CDR3 is TGTGCCAGCAGCGGCTGGACAGGGGGAGAGACCCAGTACTTC. The gene calls are TRBV7-2 and TRBJ2-5; 10 bases match TRBD1. The CDR3 has 14 residues. CDR1 is SGHTA, CDR2 FQGNSA, per germline. V trimming: 5 bases; J trimming: 4 bases; junction bases outside the gene matches: 4. Using reference TRBV7-2 and TRBJ2-5 for the parts outside the CDR3, the full variable domain is GAGVSQSPSNKVTEKGKDVELRCDPISGHTALYWYRQSLGQGLEFLIYFQGNSAPDKSGLPSDRFSAERTGGSVSTLTIQRTQQEDSAVYLCASSGWTGGETQYFGPGTRLLVL.

This clone was observed at least ten times. As DNA, the CDR3 is TGTGCCAGCAGCGTAATGGGGACAGGGAGTGGTGAAAAACTGTTTTTT. Its protein is CASSVMGTGSGEKLFF. J is TRBJ1-4 and V is TRBV9; 9 positions agree with TRBD1. The trim removed 1 base at V and 7 bases at J, leaving 8 bases unmatched. This CDR3 has 16 residues. Germline CDR1 and CDR2: SGDLS and YYNGEE.

This clone has a handful of counts. CDR3 sequence (DNA): TGTGCCAGCAGCGTAGACGGGAACCTCCGGGATGAGCAGTTCTTC. Translating it yields CASSVDGNLRDEQFF. This chain joins TRBV9 and TRBJ2-1; TRBD2 might be the D (5 bases). Deletions cut 0 bases from V and 8 bases from J, with 15 bases between. This CDR3 spans 15 amino acids. Germline V gene sequence: CDR1 SGDLS, CDR2 YYNGEE.

The chain links TRBV7-9 to TRBJ2-5; D unresolved. The V gene's germline CDR1 is SEHNR and CDR2 FQNEAQ (reference sequence). Trimming pared 5 bases from V and 1 base from J, leaving 5 bases between. This CDR3 contains 12 residues. The CDR3 region is CASSPAQETQYF. Written as DNA, the CDR3 is TGTGCCAGCAGCCCTGCCCAAGAGACCCAGTACTTC.

To note about this clone: The same CDR3 is also encoded by other DNA sequences in this sample. V is TRBV18 and J is TRBJ2-7, with unresolved D. Germline CDR1 is KGHSH and CDR2 is LQKENI. The CDR3 is 13 amino acids. The V end was cut by 3 bases, the J end by 2 bases, with 8 bases between. The CDR3: CASSPAGPYEQYF. Here the CDR3 DNA reads TGTGCCAGCTCACCGGCAGGTCCCTACGAGCAGTACTTC.

This clone has a handful of counts. The V and J genes are TRBV7-2 and TRBJ2-7; 10 bases map to TRBD1. V lost 5 bases and J lost 7; bases outside the gene matches: 11. The germline V gene encodes CDR1 SGHTA and CDR2 FQGNSA. The CDR3 is 15 amino acids. CDR3 coding DNA: TGTGCCAGCAGCGTGGCCGGGACAGGGGTTGTAGAGCAGTACTTC. As protein: CASSVAGTGVVEQYF.

This clone was detected a few times. The gene calls are TRBV5-1 and TRBJ2-7; D is unclear. Germline V gives CDR1 SGHRS, CDR2 YFSETQ. Trimming removed 2 bases at V and 5 bases at J, with 11 bases between. The CDR3 extends over 13 amino acids. The CDR3 region is CASSFGPGDEQYF. In nucleotides, the CDR3 is TGCGCCAGCAGCTTCGGACCTGGTGACGAGCAGTACTTC.

This clone showed up just a few times. This chain uses TRBV7-9 with TRBJ2-5; D possibly matches TRBD1 or TRBD2 (6 bases each). The germline gives CDR1 SEHNR, CDR2 FQNEAQ (reference sequence). The CDR3 contains 15 residues. V was clipped by 1 base and J by 2 bases, with 11 bases between them. This CDR3 reads CASSLVKGGQETQYF. The DNA for the CDR3 is TGTGCCAGCAGCTTAGTGAAGGGGGGTCAAGAGACCCAGTACTTC.